Sequencing of this T cell receptor (beta chain) was carried out in a study of T-cell memory formation after mild COVID-19. At least ten counts were recorded for this clonotype. No antigen is known for it. The CDR3 is made up of 11 amino acids. Trimming left V 0 bases short and J 5 bases short, with 0 bases between. Germline V gene lookup returns CDR1 LGHNA and CDR2 YNFKEQ. General study findings and limits: Clonal second-wave expansions that peaked on day 37 had unconfirmed SARS-CoV-2 specificity. Several responding clones turned up in pre-infection memory, indicating that cross-reactive memory may have taken part.

MiXCR, run by TCRdb on the 5' RACE reads, gives a single entry per CDR3 protein. The repertoire holds approximately 480,000 distinct CDR3 sequences, 15% to 20% seen once, with around an eighth in the top ten. V usage is TRBV4-2 and J usage is TRBJ2-3; D gene uncertain. The TCR sequence derives from an adult woman who had mild COVID-19 (a few samples of this study predate the infection). Cell type and time point are not known. Specimen: PBMCs or a T cell subset sorted from them (not recorded which). The CDR3 DNA is TGTGCCAGCAGCCAAGAAGATACGCAGTATTTT. This encodes CASSQEDTQYF.